Below, 28 T cell receptor beta chains from the same sample are listed, as sequenced in a study of CD8 T cells in Susac syndrome. After extraction with the RNeasy kit, roughly 0.45 to 1 ug of the RNA was reverse transcribed using random hexamers. TCRdb ran MiXCR on the immunoSEQ multiplex PCR reads and lists one entry per CDR3 protein. The sample contains about 300,000 distinct CDR3 sequences, over 75% of which appear only once. The sequencing input was CD8+ T cells from PBMCs. These receptor sequences come from a human donor with multiple sclerosis.

This clonotype was seen a handful of times. The chain couples TRBV12-3 or TRBV12-4 to TRBJ1-1; D gene ambiguous. The CDR3 covers 14 residues. V shed 1 base and J shed 0 bases, with 6 bases lying between them. DNA of the CDR3: TGTGCCAGCAGTTTAGGTACCATGAACACTGAAGCTTTCTTT. Residues: CASSLGTMNTEAFF.

The CDR3 here is CSVDAGPEQYF. DNA for the CDR3: TGCAGCGTTGACGCAGGGCCCGAGCAGTACTTC. This chain joins TRBV29-1 and TRBJ2-7; D might be TRBD1 (5 bases). V was shortened by 3 bases and J by 6 bases, with 9 bases between the two germline ends. This CDR3 contains 11 residues. Germline CDR1 SQVTM, CDR2 ANQGSEA.

V is TRBV7-9 and J is TRBJ2-7; D perhaps matches TRBD1 (8 bases). Germline V gives CDR1 SEHNR, CDR2 FQNEAQ (reference sequence). V was clipped by 5 bases and J by 2 bases, with 19 bases between them. The CDR3 has 16 amino acids. The CDR3 sequence is CASSQTGGEETYEQYF. Written as DNA, the CDR3 is TGTGCCAGCAGCCAAACAGGGGGGGAAGAAACCTACGAGCAGTACTTC.

The V and J genes are TRBV24-1 and TRBJ1-1, with D maybe TRBD1 (5 bases). The CDR3 is 13 residues long. Germline V gene sequence: CDR1 KGHDR, CDR2 SFDVKD. V gave up 5 bases and J gave up 4 bases, with 10 bases separating them. CDR3 sequence (DNA): TGTGCCACCAGTGGTTTCGGGGGCACTGAAGCTTTCTTT. It specifies CATSGFGGTEAFF.

This chain links TRBV9 with TRBJ2-3, with 13 bases that match TRBD2. From germline, CDR1 is SGDLS and CDR2 YYNGEE. V dropped 2 bases and J dropped 2; count of bases not matched to a gene: 2. The CDR3 totals 16 residues. The CDR3 coding sequence is TGTGCCAGCAGCGTCGGGACTAGCGGGGACACAGATACGCAGTATTTT. It is translated as CASSVGTSGDTDTQYF.

The chain recombines TRBV14 with TRBJ2-4, with no clear D. V was pared by 1 base and J by 6 bases, with 4 bases between. CDR3 size: 12 residues. Germline CDR1 is SGHDN and CDR2 is FVKESK. The CDR3 loop reads CASSQAGNIQYF. The CDR3 coding sequence is TGTGCCAGCAGCCAAGCCGGAAACATTCAGTACTTC. The full variable domain, rest sourced from reference TRBV14 and TRBJ2-4, is EAGVTQFPSHSVIEKGQTVTLRCDPISGHDNLYWYRRVMGKEIKFLLHFVKESKQDESGMPNNRFLAERTGGTYSTLKVQPAELEDSGVYFCASSQAGNIQYFGAGTRLSVL.

The rearrangement uses TRBV27 and TRBJ1-2, with 7 nucleotides matching TRBD1. CDR1 and CDR2 from the germline V gene are MNHEY and SMNVEV (reference sequence). The CDR3 is made up of 12 amino acids. With 5 bases clipped from V and 8 bases from J, the junction kept 5 bases outside the gene matches. The CDR3 DNA follows: TGTGCCAGCAGTCCAGGGGGAGGCGGCTACACCTTC. It codes for CASSPGGGGYTF.

This sequence joins TRBV27 and TRBJ2-7, with D perhaps matching TRBD2 (6 bases). With 5 bases removed from V and 9 bases from J, the gap between germline ends came to 23 bases. This CDR3 is 15 amino acids long. Germline CDR1 is MNHEY and CDR2 is SMNVEV (reference sequence). CDR3 nucleotides: TGTGCCAGCAGTCCGGGACTTCCCTCGACTACAGGGCAGTACTTC. This gives the protein CASSPGLPSTTGQYF.

The chain links TRBV28 to TRBJ2-2; 7 bases agree with TRBD1. Germline V gene data show CDR1 as MDHEN and CDR2 as SYDVKM. This CDR3 has 15 amino acids. V lost 5 bases to trimming and J lost 6 bases; unmatched junction nucleotides: 9. Written as DNA, the CDR3 is TGTGCCAGCAGTCAGGGACAGCTTGGGGCCGGGGAGCTGTTTTTT. Its translation is CASSQGQLGAGELFF. Full variable domain (rest looked up from reference TRBV28 and TRBJ2-2): DVKVTQSSRYLVKRTGEKVFLECVQDMDHENMFWYRQDPGLGLRLIYFSYDVKMKEKGDIPEGYSVSREKKERFSLILESASTNQTSMYLCASSQGQLGAGELFFGEGSRLTVL.

The chain is built from TRBV10-3 and TRBJ1-1, with 10 bases aligning to TRBD1. Losses at the gene ends were 6 bases for V and 5 bases for J; bases not matched to a gene: 9. Per germline, CDR1 ENHRY and CDR2 SYGVKD. The CDR3 is 15 amino acids. This CDR3 is CAISETGGEGTEAFF. The CDR3 DNA is TGTGCCATCAGCGAGACAGGGGGCGAGGGAACTGAAGCTTTCTTT.

The V and J genes are TRBV6-2 or TRBV6-3 and TRBJ1-5; D is possibly TRBD1 (6 bases). The CDR3 spans 16 residues. The germline gives CDR1 MNHEY, CDR2 SVGEGT. Trimming stripped 11 bases from V and 4 bases from J, with 24 bases between. This CDR3 is CACPNWGRSPNQPQHF. CDR3 in DNA: TGTGCCTGTCCAAATTGGGGGCGCTCCCCAAATCAGCCCCAGCATTTT.

This chain joins TRBV4-2 and TRBJ1-4, with no clear D. Germline V CDR1 and CDR2: LGHNA, YNFKEQ. V shed 0 bases and J shed 7 bases, with 12 bases lying between them. The CDR3 runs 15 residues. This CDR3 reads CASSQDLGDIEKLFF. The CDR3 DNA is TGTGCCAGCAGCCAAGATCTAGGAGACATTGAAAAACTGTTTTTT.

V and J are TRBV27 and TRBJ2-7; the D gene is possibly TRBD1 (5 bases). Trimming pared 7 bases from V and 0 bases from J, leaving 10 bases between. CDR3 length equals 13 residues. CDR1 and CDR2 from the germline V gene are MNHEY and SMNVEV (reference sequence). The CDR3 DNA is TGTGCCAGCACCTTGCAGGGCTCCTACGAGCAGTACTTC. Protein: CASTLQGSYEQYF.

This clonotype was seen a single time. This sequence joins TRBV15 and TRBJ1-6, with 9 bases lining up with TRBD1. Trimming at V came to 0 bases and at J to 9 bases, leaving 9 bases not matched to a gene. CDR1 LNHNV and CDR2 YYDKDF come from the germline V gene (reference sequence). This CDR3 contains 17 residues. The DNA for the CDR3 is TGTGCCACCAGCAGAGAGGGCCCGGGACAGGGCTTTTCACCCCTCCACTTT. Translating gives CATSREGPGQGFSPLHF.

The chain is built from TRBV19 and TRBJ2-1; D is unresolved. The germline CDR1 and CDR2 sequences are LNHDA and SQIVND (reference sequence). This CDR3 has 11 amino acids. V lost 3 bases and J lost 7, with 4 bases in between. The CDR3 nucleotides are TGTGCCAGTAGTATTCAAAATGAGCAGTTCTTC. Its protein is CASSIQNEQFF.

The chain combines TRBV29-1 with TRBJ2-5; TRBD2 aligns across 7 bases. Germline V lookup: CDR1 SQVTM, CDR2 ANQGSEA. The CDR3 spans 16 residues. The ends lost 0 bases at V and 1 base at J; junction bases unmatched: 8. CDR3 protein: CSVEDWEAGSQETQYF. The CDR3 DNA is TGCAGCGTTGAAGATTGGGAAGCGGGATCCCAAGAGACCCAGTACTTC.

Regarding this clonotype: At one of its ends the junction is not consistent with the germline gene, which may arise from a read error. This chain links TRBV28 with TRBJ2-7, with 10 bases fitting TRBD2. Germline lookup yields CDR1 MDHEN and CDR2 SYDVKM. The CDR3 consists of 13 residues. The CDR3 region has the DNA TGTGCCAGCAGTCAACTAGCGGGGCCGTATTTGAACTTC. As protein: CASSQLAGPYLNF. Variable domain in full (rest from reference TRBV28 and TRBJ2-7): DVKVTQSSRYLVKRTGEKVFLECVQDMDHENMFWYRQDPGLGLRLIYFSYDVKMKEKGDIPEGYSVSREKKERFSLILESASTNQTSMYLCASSQLAGPYLNFGPGTRLTVT.

The rearrangement links TRBV11-2 to TRBJ2-7; 9 bases are a match to TRBD1. The CDR3 length is 13 residues. After removal of 7 bases from V and 3 bases from J, the junction contained 4 bases not matched to a gene. CDR1 is SGHAT, CDR2 FQNNGV, per germline. CDR3: CASTGQGIYEQYF. The CDR3 DNA reads as TGTGCCAGCACCGGACAGGGGATCTACGAGCAGTACTTC.

V gene TRBV20-1 combines with J gene TRBJ1-5; a possible D gene is TRBD1 (5 bases). This CDR3 spans 14 amino acids. Trimming removed 5 bases at V and 7 bases at J, with 18 bases between. Germline values: CDR1 DFQATT, CDR2 SNEGSKA (reference sequence). The CDR3 is CSAHSGQGGQPQHF. The DNA of the CDR3 is TGCAGTGCTCACTCAGGGCAGGGAGGACAGCCCCAGCATTTT.

This sequence joins TRBV3-1 and TRBJ2-7, with TRBD2 matching over 11 bases. The trim removed 0 bases at V and 2 bases at J, leaving 6 bases unmatched. The CDR3 runs to 17 residues. Germline V CDR1 and CDR2: LGHDT, YNNKEL (reference sequence). CDR3 region: CASSQEASGGPTYEQYF. CDR3 in DNA: TGTGCCAGCAGCCAAGAGGCTAGCGGGGGGCCGACCTACGAGCAGTACTTC.

V is TRBV28 and J is TRBJ2-7; no definite D call. V was clipped by 4 bases and J by 0 bases, with 10 bases between them. This CDR3 is built from 14 residues. Germline V gene sequence: CDR1 MDHEN, CDR2 SYDVKM. CDR3 region: CASSYALSSYEQYF. The CDR3, as DNA: TGTGCCAGCAGTTACGCGCTCAGCTCCTACGAGCAGTACTTC. Full variable domain (outside the CDR3, taken from reference TRBV28 and TRBJ2-7): DVKVTQSSRYLVKRTGEKVFLECVQDMDHENMFWYRQDPGLGLRLIYFSYDVKMKEKGDIPEGYSVSREKKERFSLILESASTNQTSMYLCASSYALSSYEQYFGPGTRLTVT.

This chain uses TRBV2 with TRBJ2-1; the match to TRBD2 covers 11 bases. J lost 6 bases, V lost 6 bases, and 7 bases had no gene match. The CDR3 has 15 amino acids. CDR1 SNHLY and CDR2 FYNNEI come from the germline V gene. The CDR3 is CASRFGTSGLNEQFF. The CDR3 DNA sequence: TGTGCCAGCAGATTCGGGACTAGCGGACTCAATGAGCAGTTCTTC.

DNA of the CDR3: TGCGCCAGCAGCTTGACGGACAGCCCTAACACTGAAGCTTTCTTT. Protein product: CASSLTDSPNTEAFF. The V and J genes are TRBV5-1 and TRBJ1-1, with D maybe TRBD1 (6 bases). The germline V and J ends were trimmed by 1 base and 2 bases, with 12 bases remaining between them. The germline V gene encodes CDR1 SGHRS and CDR2 YFSETQ. This CDR3 has 15 residues. Looking up the rest from reference TRBV5-1 and TRBJ1-1 gives the full variable domain: KAGVTQTPRYLIKTRGQQVTLSCSPISGHRSVSWYQQTPGQGLQFLFEYFSETQRNKGNFPGRFSGRQFSNSRSEMNVSTLELGDSALYLCASSLTDSPNTEAFFGQGTRLTVV.

The chain employs TRBV19 and TRBJ2-7; D unclear. Germline-derived CDR1 and CDR2 are LNHDA and SQIVND (reference sequence). The germline V and J ends were trimmed by 1 base and 0 bases, with 10 bases remaining between them. This CDR3 region has 15 residues. Written as DNA, the CDR3 is TGTGCCAGTAGTATAGGGTACGGATACTCCTACGAGCAGTACTTC. It specifies CASSIGYGYSYEQYF.

J is TRBJ1-6 and V is TRBV20-1; TRBD1 matches 7 bases. This CDR3 spans 14 amino acids. Germline V lookup: CDR1 DFQATT, CDR2 SNEGSKA (reference sequence). Losses at the gene ends were 5 bases for V and 7 bases for J; bases not matched to a gene: 8. For the CDR3, the DNA is TGCAGTGCTGGGGAGGGGGCAGAGAATTCACCCCTCCACTTT. The encoded protein is CSAGEGAENSPLHF.

The CDR3 spells CSARDQLKAAGDTLSVNEQFF. The DNA for the CDR3 is TGCAGTGCTAGAGATCAGCTAAAGGCAGCGGGGGACACCCTCTCGGTCAATGAGCAGTTCTTC. This sequence joins TRBV20-1 and TRBJ2-1; 8 nucleotides line up with TRBD2. Germline CDR1 and CDR2: DFQATT and SNEGSKA (reference sequence). The trim removed 0 bases at V and 6 bases at J, leaving 25 bases unmatched. This CDR3 contains 21 residues.

The genes are TRBV6-2 or TRBV6-3 and TRBJ2-7; D perhaps matches TRBD1 (6 bases). Germline-derived CDR1 and CDR2 are MNHEY and SVGEGT. The CDR3 is 14 residues long. Between the trimmed V and J ends, which lost 4 bases and 3 bases, there was a span of 13 bases. The CDR3 loop is CASSSDQGGYEQYF. The CDR3 nucleotides are TGTGCCAGCAGTTCCGACCAAGGGGGCTACGAGCAGTACTTC.

J is TRBJ1-1 and V is TRBV24-1; D is uncertain. Germline CDR1 reads KGHDR; CDR2 reads SFDVKD. The CDR3 is made up of 12 amino acids. With 10 bases removed from V and 4 bases from J, the gap between germline ends came to 12 bases. CDR3 protein: CATTDGLTEAFF. CDR3 sequence (DNA): TGTGCCACTACGGACGGCCTCACTGAAGCTTTCTTT.